The next 24 T cell receptor beta chains were all read from a single sample in a study of PD-L1 blockade in urothelial cancer. TCRdb keeps only in-frame clones here, not all; method: immunoSEQ multiplex PCR. The sample yields about 90,000 clones, 90% seen once. This material consisted of PBMCs, taken around atezolizumab (anti-PD-L1) treatment. The receptors were gathered from a man in his sixties with urothelial cancer.

The J gene is TRBJ1-1, the V gene TRBV2; unclear D gene. With 4 bases removed from V and 1 base from J, the gap between germline ends came to 7 bases. The CDR3 runs to 13 residues. The V gene's germline CDR1 is SNHLY and CDR2 FYNNEI. Here the CDR3 DNA reads TGTGCCAGCAGTGGAGGGAAGAACACTGAAGCTTTCTTT. The encoded protein is CASSGGKNTEAFF.

V is TRBV25-1 and J is TRBJ2-7, with a possible D match to TRBD1 (6 bases). The ends were cut back, 5 bases at V and 5 bases at J, with 10 bases in the middle. CDR1 MGHDK and CDR2 SYGVNS come from the germline V gene. The CDR3 spans 12 residues. DNA for the CDR3: TGTGCCAGCAGTCGTACAGGGCACGAGCAGTACTTC. Translated: CASSRTGHEQYF.

The gene calls are TRBV7-2 and TRBJ1-5; 9 positions agree with TRBD1. CDR1 and CDR2 from the germline V gene are SGHTA and FQGNSA. V gave up 5 bases and J gave up 2 bases; unmatched junction bases: 10. The CDR3 is 17 amino acids. In DNA, the CDR3 is TGTGCCAGCAGCCTAGGACAGGGGCGTGGGGGCAATCAGCCCCAGCATTTT. Translating it yields CASSLGQGRGGNQPQHF.

The CDR3 region is CASSPTGTQETQYF. CDR3 bases: TGTGCCAGCAGTCCAACAGGGACCCAAGAGACCCAGTACTTC. J is TRBJ2-5 and V is TRBV5-6; tentatively, D is TRBD1 (6 bases). CDR3 length: 14 residues. Trimming took 5 bases from V and 1 from J, leaving 12 bases between them. Germline CDR1 SGHDT, CDR2 YYEEEE.

The J gene is TRBJ2-4, the V gene TRBV5-1, with D perhaps TRBD1 (7 bases). The CDR3 runs to 16 residues. V shed 4 bases and J shed 0 bases, with 14 bases lying between them. Germline V CDR1 and CDR2: SGHRS, YFSETQ. CDR3 amino acids: CASSGGTVLAKNIQYF. CDR3 nucleotides: TGCGCCAGCAGCGGGGGGACAGTACTAGCCAAAAACATTCAGTACTTC.

This chain joins TRBV19 and TRBJ2-5; 10 nucleotides match TRBD2. Germline V lookup: CDR1 LNHDA, CDR2 SQIVND (reference sequence). CDR3 length: 14 residues. V shed 2 bases, J shed 3 bases, and the junction held 0 bases outside the gene matches. CDR3: CASSITSGKETQYF. The CDR3 DNA reads TGTGCCAGTAGTATAACTAGCGGGAAAGAGACCCAGTACTTC.

This clone was seen a single time. The chain joins TRBV18 to TRBJ2-2; weak D call: TRBD2 (6 bases). Trimming stripped 4 bases from V and 3 bases from J, with 9 bases between. Germline V gene sequence: CDR1 KGHSH, CDR2 LQKENI. The CDR3 is made up of 14 amino acids. CDR3 sequence (DNA): TGTGCCAGCTCACTCAGGGAGGACACCGGGGAGCTGTTTTTT. Translated: CASSLREDTGELFF.

The chain combines TRBV30 with TRBJ1-3; 7 bases are shared with TRBD1. The germline V gene encodes CDR1 GTSNPN and CDR2 SVGIG (reference sequence). The CDR3 has 15 amino acids. V lost 0 bases and J lost 0; bases outside the gene matches: 2. The CDR3 DNA is TGTGCCTGGAGTGTAGGGGACAGCTCTGGAAACACCATATATTTT. Protein: CAWSVGDSSGNTIYF.

The rearrangement links TRBV6-5 to TRBJ2-7; 8 nucleotides match TRBD2. The CDR3 totals 14 residues. The ends lost 2 bases at V and 6 bases at J; junction bases unmatched: 6. CDR1 and CDR2 (germline): MNHEY, SVGAGI. CDR3 in DNA: TGTGCCAGCAGTTACCCTCCGGGAGGGCCCGAGCAGTACTTC. Residues: CASSYPPGGPEQYF.

The J gene is TRBJ2-3, the V gene TRBV10-3; TRBD1 is a possible D gene (5 bases). There are 14 residues in the CDR3. Deletions cut 0 bases from V and 2 bases from J, with 6 bases between. The germline CDR1 and CDR2 sequences are ENHRY and SYGVKD. The CDR3 DNA sequence: TGTGCCATCAGTGAGTCAGGGGACACAGATACGCAGTATTTT. This sequence encodes CAISESGDTDTQYF.

V gene TRBV6-5 combines with J gene TRBJ2-7; D is ambiguous. V lost 0 bases, J lost 6 bases, and 9 bases lay in between. Germline CDR1 MNHEY, CDR2 SVGAGI. The CDR3 sequence is 13 residues long. The DNA of the CDR3 is TGTGCCAGCAGTTACTCGAGAAGCTTCGAGCAGTACTTC. It translates to CASSYSRSFEQYF.

J is TRBJ1-2 and V is TRBV7-2, with D hard to call. V was cut by 2 bases and J by 0 bases, with 4 bases left in between. The CDR3 sequence is 13 residues long. Germline values: CDR1 SGHTA, CDR2 FQGNSA. The CDR3 bases are TGTGCCAGCAGCTTACCCTCTAACTATGGCTACACCTTC. Translation: CASSLPSNYGYTF.

The chain employs TRBV25-1 and TRBJ2-7, with D maybe TRBD2 (5 bases). The V and J ends lost 8 bases and 5 bases respectively, with 16 bases between them. The germline CDR1 and CDR2 sequences are MGHDK and SYGVNS. The CDR3 spans 13 residues. The DNA for the CDR3 is TGTGCCAGCCGCACCGGAGGTTCCGACGAGCAGTACTTC. Translation gives CASRTGGSDEQYF.

J is TRBJ2-6 and V is TRBV5-1, with TRBD1 identical over 7 bases. Germline V gene sequence: CDR1 SGHRS, CDR2 YFSETQ. The CDR3 loop spans 17 amino acids. V dropped 4 bases and J dropped 0; count of bases not matched to a gene: 7. As DNA, the CDR3 is TGCGCCAGCAGCGAGACGACAGGGCCCTCTGGGGCCAACGTCCTGACTTTC. This translates into CASSETTGPSGANVLTF.

The V gene is TRBV9, the J gene TRBJ2-1, with TRBD1 identical over 9 bases. The CDR3 totals 14 residues. Germline V gene sequence: CDR1 SGDLS, CDR2 YYNGEE. Germline trimming cut 3 bases from V and 8 bases from J; bases unmatched to any gene: 6. CDR3 loop: CASSAKRTGDEQFF. The CDR3 region has the DNA TGTGCCAGCAGCGCAAAGAGGACAGGGGATGAGCAGTTCTTC.

The CDR3 bases are TGTGCCAGCAGCGTAGAAGGACAAGGCGGCGGGGGTACAGATACGCAGTATTTT. Protein: CASSVEGQGGGGTDTQYF. The V gene is TRBV9, the J gene TRBJ2-3; 7 bases fit TRBD2. V lost 0 bases to trimming and J lost 3 bases; unmatched junction nucleotides: 13. CDR1 is SGDLS, CDR2 YYNGEE, per germline. This CDR3 region has 18 residues.

The chain carries TRBV21-1 and TRBJ2-2; the DNA was not used to check the table's D call, TRBD2. TRBV21-1 is listed as a pseudogene. There are 20 residues in the CDR3. CDR3 protein: CASSRCEASLGVYITGELFF. The CDR3 DNA reads TGTGCCAGCAGCAGGTGTGAGGCTTCGTTAGGTGTCTACATCACCGGGGAGCTGTTTTTT.

The chain links TRBV7-9 to TRBJ1-2, with 7 bases that match TRBD1. CDR1 and CDR2 (germline): SEHNR, FQNEAQ (reference sequence). The CDR3 contains 14 residues. Trimming removed 3 bases from V and 4 bases from J; junction bases left unmatched: 5. As DNA, the CDR3 is TGTGCCAGCAGCTTCCGGGACAGTCTCTATGGCTACACCTTC. Amino acid sequence: CASSFRDSLYGYTF. Based on the CDR3 plus reference TRBV7-9 and TRBJ1-2, the full variable domain is DTGVSQNPRHKITKRGQNVTFRCDPISEHNRLYWYRQTLGQGPEFLTYFQNEAQLEKSRLLSDRFSAERPKGSFSTLEIQRTEQGDSAMYLCASSFRDSLYGYTFGSGTRLTVV.

This clone was seen once. V gene TRBV18 combines with J gene TRBJ2-3, with 11 nucleotides matching TRBD2. The CDR3 contains 16 residues. V lost 4 bases and J lost 3; bases outside the gene matches: 6. Germline V gene lookup returns CDR1 KGHSH and CDR2 LQKENI. The CDR3 reads CASSLGTSGTTDTQYF. CDR3 in DNA: TGTGCCAGCTCACTTGGGACTAGCGGTACAACAGATACGCAGTATTTT.

This clone turned up a few times. The chain joins TRBV29-1 to TRBJ1-1, with 7 bases matching TRBD1. Germline assignment: CDR1 SQVTM and CDR2 ANQGSEA. The CDR3 length is 12 residues. V was pared by 8 bases and J by 4 bases, with 7 bases of the junction left unmatched. This CDR3 is CSSGQVGTEAFF. The CDR3 DNA reads as TGCAGCAGTGGACAGGTAGGCACTGAAGCTTTCTTT.

The rearrangement links TRBV5-1 to TRBJ2-1; tentatively, D is TRBD1 (6 bases). V was cut by 4 bases and J by 9 bases, with 20 bases left in between. The CDR3 extends over 15 amino acids. CDR1 and CDR2 (germline): SGHRS, YFSETQ. This CDR3 is CASSHDTGSVGEQFF. The CDR3 DNA reads TGCGCCAGCAGCCACGATACAGGGTCGGTAGGTGAGCAGTTCTTC. Based on the CDR3 plus reference TRBV5-1 and TRBJ2-1, the full variable domain is KAGVTQTPRYLIKTRGQQVTLSCSPISGHRSVSWYQQTPGQGLQFLFEYFSETQRNKGNFPGRFSGRQFSNSRSEMNVSTLELGDSALYLCASSHDTGSVGEQFFGPGTRLTVL.

V usage is TRBV5-1 and J usage is TRBJ2-5; 16 bases align to TRBD2. Looked up from germline, CDR1 is SGHRS and CDR2 is YFSETQ. CDR3 length: 17 residues. The J segment lost 5 bases and the V segment lost 0 bases, leaving 4 bases of the junction unmatched. CDR3 sequence: CASSLAGTSGRGETQYF. CDR3 sequence (DNA): TGCGCCAGCAGCTTGGCCGGGACTAGCGGGAGGGGGGAGACCCAGTACTTC.

The chain carries TRBV28 and TRBJ2-2; 7 nucleotides align to TRBD1. Per the germline V gene, CDR1 is MDHEN and CDR2 is SYDVKM. Unmatched junction bases numbered 9, after V lost 6 bases and J lost 2 bases. This CDR3 is built from 16 residues. DNA of the CDR3: TGTGCCAGCAGCCTAGGGGGCAGGGCAAACACCGGGGAGCTGTTTTTT. The encoded protein is CASSLGGRANTGELFF.

The chain employs TRBV5-1 and TRBJ2-7; D gene uncertain. Trimming shortened V by 0 bases and J by 2 bases, and 9 bases separated the two germline ends. CDR1 and CDR2 from the germline V gene are SGHRS and YFSETQ. The CDR3 contains 14 residues. The CDR3 is CASSLVATTYEQYF. CDR3 DNA: TGCGCCAGCAGCTTGGTCGCAACAACCTACGAGCAGTACTTC.